Each of the 24 T cell receptor beta chains below was sequenced from the same sample in a study of OX40 agonist ivuxolimab in advanced cancers. Libraries were prepared by immunoSEQ multiplex PCR; TCRdb keeps only in-frame clonotypes and omits some of them. This sample has approximately 70,000 clones, with roughly four fifths found just once. The material was CD4+ or CD8+ T cells sorted from blood, obtained in a trial of the OX40 agonist ivuxolimab. Every receptor here comes from an adult with an advanced solid tumor such as melanoma, head and neck, liver or kidney cancer.

The genes are TRBV5-1 and TRBJ2-2; TRBD1 aligns across 7 bases. Trimming removed 5 bases from V and 3 bases from J; junction bases left unmatched: 7. Germline-derived CDR1 and CDR2 are SGHRS and YFSETQ. The CDR3 is 15 amino acids. The CDR3 nucleotides are TGCGCCAGCAGTTCCGGGACAGCAGACACCGGGGAGCTGTTTTTT. It yields the protein CASSSGTADTGELFF.

This clone is a singleton in its sample. This chain connects TRBV5-1 to TRBJ2-3, with TRBD2 identical over 10 bases. The germline CDR1 and CDR2 sequences are SGHRS and YFSETQ. With V trimmed by 6 bases and J by 4 bases, 11 bases remained unmatched. The length of the CDR3 is 16 residues. The CDR3 here is CASKAQAGGTADTQYF. In DNA, the CDR3 is TGCGCCAGCAAGGCACAAGCGGGAGGGACCGCAGATACGCAGTATTTT. Drawing the rest from reference TRBV5-1 and TRBJ2-3, the complete variable domain is KAGVTQTPRYLIKTRGQQVTLSCSPISGHRSVSWYQQTPGQGLQFLFEYFSETQRNKGNFPGRFSGRQFSNSRSEMNVSTLELGDSALYLCASKAQAGGTADTQYFGPGTRLTVL.

The rearrangement joins TRBV5-1 to TRBJ2-7; TRBD1 is a possible D gene (5 bases). This CDR3 is built from 14 residues. Per germline, CDR1 SGHRS and CDR2 YFSETQ. Deletions cut 3 bases from V and 2 bases from J, with 12 bases between. CDR3 loop: CASSSSGQAYEQYF. In nucleotides, the CDR3 is TGCGCCAGCAGCTCTTCCGGACAAGCCTACGAGCAGTACTTC.

This clone was seen a few times. This sequence joins TRBV11-2 and TRBJ1-2; 7 positions match TRBD1. This CDR3 is built from 15 residues. CDR1 and CDR2 (germline): SGHAT, FQNNGV. V lost 3 bases to trimming and J lost 4 bases; unmatched junction nucleotides: 8. CDR3 bases: TGTGCCAGCAGCTTTTTGACGACAGGGACCTATGGCTACACCTTC. Translating it yields CASSFLTTGTYGYTF.

The chain combines TRBV5-4 with TRBJ2-3; 10 nucleotides line up with TRBD2. Germline assignment: CDR1 SGHNT and CDR2 YYREEE (reference sequence). The length of the CDR3 is 16 residues. The V segment lost 4 bases and the J segment 0 bases; nucleotides outside the gene matches: 5. Here the CDR3 reads CASSLRTSGSTDTQYF. The CDR3 nucleotides are TGTGCCAGCAGCCTTCGGACTAGCGGAAGCACAGATACGCAGTATTTT.

This chain joins TRBV28 and TRBJ2-4; possibly TRBD2 for D (7 bases). The V end was cut by 3 bases, the J end by 2 bases, with 23 bases between. Germline V gene data show CDR1 as MDHEN and CDR2 as SYDVKM. The CDR3 spans 19 residues. The CDR3 loop reads CASSFGAGATQGSKNIQYF. DNA of the CDR3: TGTGCCAGCAGTTTTGGGGCGGGGGCCACTCAAGGGTCCAAAAACATTCAGTACTTC. The variable domain in full, with the rest retrieved from reference TRBV28 and TRBJ2-4, is DVKVTQSSRYLVKRTGEKVFLECVQDMDHENMFWYRQDPGLGLRLIYFSYDVKMKEKGDIPEGYSVSREKKERFSLILESASTNQTSMYLCASSFGAGATQGSKNIQYFGAGTRLSVL.

The chain combines TRBV6-6 with TRBJ1-1; D uncertain. Trimming shortened V by 6 bases and J by 8 bases, and 16 bases separated the two germline ends. CDR3 length equals 13 residues. The V gene's germline CDR1 is MNHNY and CDR2 SVGAGI (reference sequence). In nucleotides, the CDR3 is TGTGCCAGCAGCAGTCGTAGCCGAGAAGAAGCTTTCTTT. Protein: CASSSRSREEAFF.

The chain combines TRBV6-5 with TRBJ2-7; D uncertain. The germline V and J ends were trimmed by 2 bases and 4 bases, with 3 bases remaining between them. Germline CDR1 and CDR2: MNHEY and SVGAGI. CDR3 size: 11 residues. The CDR3 DNA reads as TGTGCCAGCAGTTACACTTACGAGCAGTACTTC. Its protein is CASSYTYEQYF.

The chain links TRBV19 to TRBJ2-4; 9 bases are a match to TRBD1. Germline values: CDR1 LNHDA, CDR2 SQIVND (reference sequence). CDR3 length: 21 residues. With 7 bases clipped from V and 1 base from J, the junction kept 23 bases outside the gene matches. CDR3 DNA: TGTGCCAGTACCTCCAGAACCGGGACAGGGAGAGTGAGTTGGGCCAAAAACATTCAGTACTTC. As protein: CASTSRTGTGRVSWAKNIQYF.

The chain carries TRBV7-2 and TRBJ2-3; 7 bases map to TRBD1. Germline loops: CDR1 SGHTA, CDR2 FQGNSA. The CDR3 covers 14 residues. V lost 5 bases and J lost 2; bases outside the gene matches: 4. The CDR3 DNA reads as TGTGCCAGCAGCCTGGGACAGTTCACAGATACGCAGTATTTT. It encodes CASSLGQFTDTQYF.

This chain joins TRBV27 and TRBJ1-2; 10 bases are a match to TRBD1. The J segment lost 7 bases and the V segment lost 1 base, leaving 3 bases of the junction unmatched. The CDR3 has 14 residues. The germline V gene has CDR1 MNHEY and CDR2 SMNVEV (reference sequence). For the CDR3, the DNA is TGTGCCAGCAGTTTATGGGGACAGGGGTTTGGCTACACCTTC. Amino acid sequence: CASSLWGQGFGYTF.

The chain couples TRBV28 to TRBJ1-3; TRBD1 matches at 12 bases. The CDR3 covers 15 residues. V dropped 4 bases and J dropped 12; count of bases not matched to a gene: 10. Germline loops: CDR1 MDHEN, CDR2 SYDVKM. Written as DNA, the CDR3 is TGTGCCAGCAGTTCTCCGGGACAGGGGGCCGCGAACATATATTTT. Encoded protein: CASSSPGQGAANIYF.

The gene calls are TRBV7-9 and TRBJ2-2, with D possibly being TRBD2 (5 bases). Germline V gives CDR1 SEHNR, CDR2 FQNEAQ (reference sequence). The length of the CDR3 is 13 residues. The germline V and J ends were trimmed by 1 base and 6 bases, with 6 bases remaining between them. The CDR3 spells CASSLVGAGELFF. As DNA, the CDR3 is TGTGCCAGCAGCTTAGTCGGGGCCGGGGAGCTGTTTTTT.

This clone occurred once. The chain's CDR3 is CASSIVRSSGNTIYF. The CDR3 bases are TGTGCCAGTAGTATTGTCCGGTCATCTGGAAACACCATATATTTT. This chain connects TRBV19 to TRBJ1-3, with D unresolved. The CDR3 is 15 residues long. V was shortened by 3 bases and J by 1 base, with 10 bases between the two germline ends. CDR1 is LNHDA, CDR2 SQIVND, per germline (reference sequence).

V and J are TRBV28 and TRBJ2-1, with D perhaps TRBD2 (6 bases). V lost 7 bases and J 7 bases, leaving 17 bases between the germline ends. The germline V gene has CDR1 MDHEN and CDR2 SYDVKM. The CDR3 runs 14 residues. The CDR3: CASIGDPGANEQFF. The CDR3 DNA reads TGTGCCAGCATTGGGGATCCGGGAGCAAATGAGCAGTTCTTC.

This chain uses TRBV30 with TRBJ2-1, with 14 bases that match TRBD2. The CDR3 totals 14 residues. Trimming cost V 8 bases and J 9 bases; bases outside gene matches: 9. The germline V gene encodes CDR1 GTSNPN and CDR2 SVGIG (reference sequence). The CDR3 region is CAGTRTSGRTEQFF. The CDR3 bases are TGTGCCGGAACCCGGACTAGCGGGAGGACTGAGCAGTTCTTC.

The DNA for the CDR3 is TGTGCCTGGAGTACCAACGCAGCGGGAGAGCAGTTCTTC. It yields the protein CAWSTNAAGEQFF. The genes are TRBV30 and TRBJ2-1, with 7 positions matching TRBD2. The CDR3 extends over 13 amino acids. Per the germline V gene, CDR1 is GTSNPN and CDR2 is SVGIG (reference sequence). V lost 2 bases and J lost 10; bases outside the gene matches: 8.

This rearrangement joins TRBV6-5 to TRBJ2-7; 7 bases align to TRBD1. The junction had 4 bases not matched to a gene; V was cut back by 0 bases and J by 5 bases. In germline, CDR1 is MNHEY, CDR2 SVGAGI. CDR3 size: 14 residues. The CDR3 nucleotides are TGTGCCAGCAGTTACTCCGGGACAGTTAACGAGCAGTACTTC. Its protein product is CASSYSGTVNEQYF.

This chain uses TRBV4-1 with TRBJ2-1; 13 bases match TRBD2. CDR3 length: 21 amino acids. The trim removed 0 bases at V and 2 bases at J, leaving 13 bases unmatched. Germline-derived CDR1 and CDR2 are MGHRA and YSYEKL. The CDR3 sequence: CASSQEGLLAGGPRAYNEQFF. The CDR3 DNA is TGCGCCAGCAGCCAAGAGGGGCTACTAGCGGGAGGGCCCAGGGCCTACAATGAGCAGTTCTTC.

The chain couples TRBV5-1 to TRBJ2-5; possibly TRBD1 or TRBD2 for D (5 bases each). Trimming stripped 4 bases from V and 5 bases from J, with 18 bases between. This CDR3 spans 15 amino acids. CDR1 is SGHRS, CDR2 YFSETQ, per germline. The CDR3 region is CASSQELRGRETQYF. As DNA, the CDR3 is TGCGCCAGCAGCCAGGAGTTGAGGGGTCGGGAGACCCAGTACTTC.

The CDR3 DNA reads as TGTGCCAGCAGCCACGCAGGGGGCACGTCGCAGTTCTTC. This codes for CASSHAGGTSQFF. This chain links TRBV5-8 with TRBJ2-1, with TRBD1 identical over 8 bases. Germline loops: CDR1 SGHTS, CDR2 YDEGEE. Trimming cost V 4 bases and J 12 bases; bases outside gene matches: 9. The CDR3 loop spans 13 amino acids.

This chain uses TRBV5-4 with TRBJ1-1; 7 positions match TRBD1. V was clipped by 0 bases and J by 0 bases; unmatched bases: 2. The CDR3 is made up of 15 amino acids. Germline V lookup: CDR1 SGHNT, CDR2 YYREEE (reference sequence). CDR3 sequence (DNA): TGTGCCAGCAGCTTGGTAGGGACAGTGAACACTGAAGCTTTCTTT. This translates into CASSLVGTVNTEAFF.

The genes are TRBV30 and TRBJ1-2, with a possible D match to TRBD1 (6 bases). CDR1 is GTSNPN and CDR2 is SVGIG in the germline V gene (reference sequence). V lost 6 bases to trimming and J lost 2 bases, with 10 bases between them. The CDR3 is 12 residues long. The CDR3 sequence is CACAGGNYGYTF. CDR3 nucleotide sequence: TGTGCCTGCGCGGGGGGCAACTATGGCTACACCTTC.

CDR3 residues: CATSAPTWDGRDTQYF. Here the CDR3 DNA reads TGTGCCACCAGCGCTCCGACATGGGATGGTAGAGATACGCAGTATTTT. The chain employs TRBV15 and TRBJ2-3, with no clear D. Deletions cut 5 bases from V and 5 bases from J, with 20 bases between. The CDR3 sequence is 16 residues long. In germline, CDR1 is LNHNV, CDR2 YYDKDF (reference sequence).